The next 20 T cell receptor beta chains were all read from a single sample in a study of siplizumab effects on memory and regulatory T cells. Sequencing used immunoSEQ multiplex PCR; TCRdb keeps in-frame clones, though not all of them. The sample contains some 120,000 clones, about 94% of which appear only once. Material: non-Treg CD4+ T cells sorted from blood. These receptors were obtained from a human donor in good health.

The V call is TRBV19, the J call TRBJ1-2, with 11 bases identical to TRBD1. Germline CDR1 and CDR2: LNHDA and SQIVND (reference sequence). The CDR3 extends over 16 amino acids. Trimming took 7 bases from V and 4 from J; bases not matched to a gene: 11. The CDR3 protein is CASKSWDRGTSYGYTF. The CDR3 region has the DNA TGTGCCAGTAAGTCCTGGGACAGGGGGACCAGCTATGGCTACACCTTC.

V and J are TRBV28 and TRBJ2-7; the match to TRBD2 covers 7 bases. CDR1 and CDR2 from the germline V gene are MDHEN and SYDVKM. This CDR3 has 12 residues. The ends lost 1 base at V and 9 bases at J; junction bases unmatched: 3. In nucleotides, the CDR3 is TGTGCCAGCAGTTTATACCCGGGAGGGCAGTACTTC. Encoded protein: CASSLYPGGQYF.

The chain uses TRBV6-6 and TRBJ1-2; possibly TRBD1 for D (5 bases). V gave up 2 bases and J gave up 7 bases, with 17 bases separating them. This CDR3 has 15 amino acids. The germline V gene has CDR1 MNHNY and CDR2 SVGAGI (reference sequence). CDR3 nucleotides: TGTGCCAGCAGTTACGGAACAGGATCTGGCTCTGGCTACACCTTC. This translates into CASSYGTGSGSGYTF.

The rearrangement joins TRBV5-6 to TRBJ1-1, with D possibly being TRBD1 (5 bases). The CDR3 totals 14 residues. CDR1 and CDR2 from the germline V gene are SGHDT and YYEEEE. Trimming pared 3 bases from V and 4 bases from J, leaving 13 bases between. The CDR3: CASSSDAGGTEAFF. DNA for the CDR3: TGTGCCAGCAGCTCCGACGCGGGGGGCACTGAAGCTTTCTTT.

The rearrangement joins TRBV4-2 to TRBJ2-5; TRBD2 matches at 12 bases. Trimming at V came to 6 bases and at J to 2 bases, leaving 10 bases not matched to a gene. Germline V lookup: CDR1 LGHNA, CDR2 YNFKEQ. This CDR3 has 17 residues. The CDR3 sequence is CASSPPSGGAEQETQYF. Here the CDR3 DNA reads TGTGCCAGCAGTCCCCCTAGCGGGGGGGCGGAACAAGAGACCCAGTACTTC.

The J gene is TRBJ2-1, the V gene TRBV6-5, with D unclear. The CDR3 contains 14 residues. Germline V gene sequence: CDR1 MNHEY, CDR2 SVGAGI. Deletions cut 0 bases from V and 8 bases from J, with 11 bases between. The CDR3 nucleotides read TGTGCCAGCAGTTACTCCGACGTAGTCTATGAGCAGTTCTTC. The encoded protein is CASSYSDVVYEQFF.

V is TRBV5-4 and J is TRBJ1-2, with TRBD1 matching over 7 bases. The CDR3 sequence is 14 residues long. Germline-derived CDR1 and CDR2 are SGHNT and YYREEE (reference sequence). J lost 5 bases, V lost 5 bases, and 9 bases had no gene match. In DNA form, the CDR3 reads TGTGCCAGCAGATCAACGGCGACAGGGTATGGCTACACCTTC. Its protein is CASRSTATGYGYTF.

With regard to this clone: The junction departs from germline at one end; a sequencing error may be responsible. As DNA, the CDR3 is TGTGCCTGGAGTGTAGAGGTGTGGAGCGCGCATTTT. Protein: CAWSVEVWSAHF. The chain employs TRBV30 and TRBJ2-3; D is uncertain. Germline V gene sequence: CDR1 GTSNPN, CDR2 SVGIG (reference sequence). This CDR3 has 12 amino acids.

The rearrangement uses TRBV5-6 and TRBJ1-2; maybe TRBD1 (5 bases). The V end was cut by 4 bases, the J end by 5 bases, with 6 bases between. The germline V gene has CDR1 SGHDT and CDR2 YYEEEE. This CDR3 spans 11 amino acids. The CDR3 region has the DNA TGTGCCAGCAGCCGGACATATGGCTACACCTTC. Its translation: CASSRTYGYTF.

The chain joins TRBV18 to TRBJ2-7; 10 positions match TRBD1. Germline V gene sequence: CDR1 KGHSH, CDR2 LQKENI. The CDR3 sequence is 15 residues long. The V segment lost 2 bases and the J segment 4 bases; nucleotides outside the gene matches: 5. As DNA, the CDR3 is TGTGCCAGCTCACCATGGGGACAGGGGAATTACGAGCAGTACTTC. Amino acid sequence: CASSPWGQGNYEQYF.

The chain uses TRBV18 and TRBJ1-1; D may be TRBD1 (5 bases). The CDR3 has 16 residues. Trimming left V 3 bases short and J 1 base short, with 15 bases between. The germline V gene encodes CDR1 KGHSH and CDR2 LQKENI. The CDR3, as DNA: TGTGCCAGCTCACCTCGAGGAGGGACGGGGAACACTGAAGCTTTCTTT. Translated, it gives CASSPRGGTGNTEAFF.

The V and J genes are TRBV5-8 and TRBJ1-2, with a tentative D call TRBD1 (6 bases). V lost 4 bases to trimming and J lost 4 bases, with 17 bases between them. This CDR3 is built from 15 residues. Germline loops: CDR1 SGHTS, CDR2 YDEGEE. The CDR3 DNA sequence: TGTGCCAGCAGCCGAGGACAGCCAATGGCCTATGGCTACACCTTC. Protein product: CASSRGQPMAYGYTF.

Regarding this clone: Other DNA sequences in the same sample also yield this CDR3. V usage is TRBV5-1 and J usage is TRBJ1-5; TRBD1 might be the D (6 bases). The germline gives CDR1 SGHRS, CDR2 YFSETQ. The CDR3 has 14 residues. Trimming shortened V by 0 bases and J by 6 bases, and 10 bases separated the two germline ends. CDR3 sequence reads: CASSLGQGSQPQHF. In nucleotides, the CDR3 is TGCGCCAGCAGCTTGGGGCAGGGGAGTCAGCCCCAGCATTTT.

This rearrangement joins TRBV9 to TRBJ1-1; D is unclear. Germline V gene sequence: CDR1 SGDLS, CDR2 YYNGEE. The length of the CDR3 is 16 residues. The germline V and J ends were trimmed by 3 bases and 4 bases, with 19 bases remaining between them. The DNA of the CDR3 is TGTGCCAGCAGCGGGCCGGTTCGGAGTCAAGGCACTGAAGCTTTCTTT. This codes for CASSGPVRSQGTEAFF.

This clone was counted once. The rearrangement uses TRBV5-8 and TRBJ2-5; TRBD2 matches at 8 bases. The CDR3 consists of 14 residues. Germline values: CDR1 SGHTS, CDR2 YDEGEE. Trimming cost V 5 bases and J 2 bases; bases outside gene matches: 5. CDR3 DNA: TGTGCCAGCAGTCCGGGGGGGGGACAAGAGACCCAGTACTTC. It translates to CASSPGGGQETQYF.

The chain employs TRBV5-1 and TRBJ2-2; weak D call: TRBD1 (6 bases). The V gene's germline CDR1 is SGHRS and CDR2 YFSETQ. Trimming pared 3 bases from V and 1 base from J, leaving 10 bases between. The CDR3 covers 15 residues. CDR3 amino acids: CASSWTALNTGELFF. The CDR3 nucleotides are TGCGCCAGCAGCTGGACAGCTTTGAACACCGGGGAGCTGTTTTTT.

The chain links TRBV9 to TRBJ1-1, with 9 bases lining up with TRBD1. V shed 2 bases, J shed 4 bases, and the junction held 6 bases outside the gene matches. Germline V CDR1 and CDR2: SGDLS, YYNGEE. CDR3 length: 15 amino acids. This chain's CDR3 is CASSVGQGSITEAFF. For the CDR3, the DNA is TGTGCCAGCAGCGTCGGACAGGGGTCGATCACTGAAGCTTTCTTT.

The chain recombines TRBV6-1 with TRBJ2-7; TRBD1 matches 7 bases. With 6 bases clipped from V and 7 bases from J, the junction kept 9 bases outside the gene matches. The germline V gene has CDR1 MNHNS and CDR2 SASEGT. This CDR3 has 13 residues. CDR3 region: CASSQYGQAEQYF. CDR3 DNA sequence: TGTGCCAGCAGCCAATACGGACAGGCGGAGCAGTACTTC.

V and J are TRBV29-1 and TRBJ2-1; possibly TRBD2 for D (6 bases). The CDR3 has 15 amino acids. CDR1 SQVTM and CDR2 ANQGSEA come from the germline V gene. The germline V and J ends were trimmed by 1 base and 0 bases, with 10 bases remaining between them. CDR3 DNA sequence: TGCAGCGTTGAAGGACTCGGGAGCTCCTACAATGAGCAGTTCTTC. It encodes CSVEGLGSSYNEQFF.

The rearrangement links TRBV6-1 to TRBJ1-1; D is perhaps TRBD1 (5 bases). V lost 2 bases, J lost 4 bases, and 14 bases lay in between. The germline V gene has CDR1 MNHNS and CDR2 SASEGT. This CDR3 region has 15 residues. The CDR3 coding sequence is TGTGCCAGCAGTGAACCGGCAGGGTGGAGCACTGAAGCTTTCTTT. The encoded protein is CASSEPAGWSTEAFF.